The 9 T cell receptor beta chains presented below share a single source sample, sequenced in a study of PD-1 blockade in mismatch repair-deficient tumors. Data came from immunoSEQ multiplex PCR; TCRdb stores just in-frame clones and leaves some out. The table includes about 120,000 clones, about 85% detected once. This specimen consisted of peripheral blood, obtained 44 weeks after starting pembrolizumab. Source of these receptors: an adult with mismatch repair-deficient cancer.

The chain joins TRBV2 to TRBJ2-1; 11 bases align to TRBD1. The CDR3 loop spans 15 amino acids. V lost 8 bases, J lost 9 bases, and 12 bases stayed unmatched. Per germline, CDR1 SNHLY and CDR2 FYNNEI. CDR3 DNA sequence: TGTGCCAGCTTTCTCCGGGACAGGGGGTCCACTGAGCAGTTCTTC. Translating gives CASFLRDRGSTEQFF.

The V and J genes are TRBV15 and TRBJ2-5; possible D gene TRBD2, 5 bases. The V and J ends lost 0 bases and 3 bases respectively, with 8 bases between them. The CDR3 runs to 14 residues. The germline V gene encodes CDR1 LNHNV and CDR2 YYDKDF (reference sequence). As DNA, the CDR3 is TGTGCCACCAGCAGAGATCGAGGGAAAGAGACCCAGTACTTC. Translating gives CATSRDRGKETQYF.

The chain is built from TRBV19 and TRBJ2-7, with 7 nucleotides matching TRBD2. With V trimmed by 5 bases and J by 3 bases, 4 bases remained unmatched. Germline-derived CDR1 and CDR2 are LNHDA and SQIVND (reference sequence). The CDR3 has 13 amino acids. CDR3 in amino acids: CASSRGDHYEQYF. In DNA, the CDR3 is TGTGCCAGTAGTCGGGGGGACCACTACGAGCAGTACTTC.

The rearrangement joins TRBV28 to TRBJ2-3; a possible D gene is TRBD2 (5 bases). The CDR3 length is 13 residues. From germline, CDR1 is MDHEN and CDR2 SYDVKM. V lost 6 bases and J 10 bases, leaving 17 bases between the germline ends. The CDR3 coding sequence is TGTGCCAGCAGCCACTCGGCGGGCCGGGCGCAGTATTTT. It translates to CASSHSAGRAQYF. The full variable domain, with the rest looked up from reference TRBV28 and TRBJ2-3, is DVKVTQSSRYLVKRTGEKVFLECVQDMDHENMFWYRQDPGLGLRLIYFSYDVKMKEKGDIPEGYSVSREKKERFSLILESASTNQTSMYLCASSHSAGRAQYFGPGTRLTVL.

The J gene is TRBJ2-7, the V gene TRBV7-9, with TRBD1 matching 10 bases. CDR3 length equals 19 residues. CDR1 and CDR2 from the germline V gene are SEHNR and FQNEAQ (reference sequence). V trimming: 2 bases; J trimming: 4 bases; junction bases outside the gene matches: 17. CDR3 amino acids: CASSLRQDRGYPLAYEQYF. The CDR3 coding sequence is TGTGCCAGCAGCTTAAGGCAGGACAGGGGGTACCCTCTCGCGTACGAGCAGTACTTC.

This clone has just one count. The CDR3 reads CASSDQGVGEQYF. CDR3 bases: TGTGCCAGCAGTGACCAGGGGGTAGGGGAGCAGTACTTC. The V call is TRBV25-1, the J call TRBJ2-7; TRBD1 agrees at 7 bases. The CDR3 has 13 amino acids. V lost 3 bases and J lost 7; bases outside the gene matches: 6. CDR1 and CDR2 (germline): MGHDK, SYGVNS.

The V call is TRBV19, the J call TRBJ2-2; D perhaps matches TRBD2 (5 bases). The CDR3 covers 16 residues. Germline assignment: CDR1 LNHDA and CDR2 SQIVND (reference sequence). Trimming removed 6 bases from V and 3 bases from J, with 17 bases in between. DNA for the CDR3: TGTGCCAGTAGAACCCAGCGGCACTCGGACACCGGGGAGCTGTTTTTT. Its translation: CASRTQRHSDTGELFF.

This chain joins TRBV7-2 and TRBJ2-3; TRBD2 agrees at 11 bases. CDR1 and CDR2 (germline): SGHTA, FQGNSA. The CDR3 runs to 15 residues. Trimming at V came to 3 bases and at J to 2 bases, leaving 1 base not matched to a gene. The CDR3 nucleotides are TGTGCCAGCAGCTTGACTAGCGGGATCACAGATACGCAGTATTTT. It translates to CASSLTSGITDTQYF.

The table lists this clone with a count of one. CDR3 bases: TGTGCCACCAGCAGAGCCAAGGGACAGATCTACGAGCAGTACTTC. Its protein is CATSRAKGQIYEQYF. The V call is TRBV15, the J call TRBJ2-7, with 7 bases lining up with TRBD1. CDR3 length: 15 residues. The V gene's germline CDR1 is LNHNV and CDR2 YYDKDF (reference sequence). J was trimmed by 3 bases and V by 1 base; bases with no gene match: 6.